The 14 T cell receptor beta chains below come from one sample, sequenced in a study of blood T cell repertoires in COVID-19. The method was immunoSEQ multiplex PCR; TCRdb's version includes in-frame clones alone and lacks a portion of them. The top ten clones hold 15% to 20% of a sample with 100,000 or so clones, approximately 91% of them seen once. Sequenced sample: peripheral blood. These receptors were obtained from a man aged 50 to 60 with acute or convalescent COVID-19.

The chain is built from TRBV19 and TRBJ2-7; D remains ambiguous. The CDR3 contains 15 residues. Trimming stripped 3 bases from V and 2 bases from J, with 14 bases between. Germline V gene sequence: CDR1 LNHDA, CDR2 SQIVND (reference sequence). CDR3 protein: CASSMSPVPPYEQYF. CDR3 in DNA: TGTGCCAGTAGTATGTCACCGGTTCCTCCCTACGAGCAGTACTTC.

The chain is built from TRBV28 and TRBJ2-1; D not certain. Between the trimmed V and J ends, which lost 6 bases and 4 bases, there was a span of 13 bases. Germline values: CDR1 MDHEN, CDR2 SYDVKM. This CDR3 spans 14 amino acids. As DNA, the CDR3 is TGTGCCAGCAGCCCGGCCCCACAGTACAATGAGCAGTTCTTC. It specifies CASSPAPQYNEQFF. The entire variable domain, with the rest obtained from reference TRBV28 and TRBJ2-1, is as follows: DVKVTQSSRYLVKRTGEKVFLECVQDMDHENMFWYRQDPGLGLRLIYFSYDVKMKEKGDIPEGYSVSREKKERFSLILESASTNQTSMYLCASSPAPQYNEQFFGPGTRLTVL.

The genes are TRBV7-2 and TRBJ1-2, with D maybe TRBD1 (6 bases). CDR1 SGHTA and CDR2 FQGNSA come from the germline V gene. V lost 1 base, J lost 6 bases, and 18 bases lay in between. The CDR3 contains 16 residues. The CDR3 bases are TGTGCCAGCAGCTTAGGTACTGGGGACACGAGTCATGGCTACACCTTC. Amino acid sequence: CASSLGTGDTSHGYTF.

This chain joins TRBV10-3 and TRBJ2-2; a weak D match, TRBD1 (6 bases). Germline CDR1 ENHRY, CDR2 SYGVKD. V shed 11 bases and J shed 4 bases, with 11 bases lying between them. This CDR3 has 12 residues. For the CDR3, the DNA is TGTGCCTCAGGACAGTCCACCGGGGAGCTGTTTTTT. It specifies CASGQSTGELFF.

This clone was counted a few times. V is TRBV4-3 and J is TRBJ1-3; D is ambiguous. With 1 base removed from V and 0 bases from J, the gap between germline ends came to 4 bases. CDR1 and CDR2 (germline): LGHNA, YSLEER. CDR3 length: 14 residues. CDR3 bases: TGCGCCAGCAGCCAAGGGCTCTCTGGAAACACCATATATTTT. It translates to CASSQGLSGNTIYF.

This clone has just one count. This rearrangement joins TRBV9 to TRBJ2-2; TRBD2 matches 8 bases. The junction had 3 bases not matched to a gene; V was cut back by 4 bases and J by 1 base. Germline V lookup: CDR1 SGDLS, CDR2 YYNGEE. The CDR3 covers 15 residues. For the CDR3, the DNA is TGTGCCAGCAGCCCGAGCGGGGGGAACACCGGGGAGCTGTTTTTT. Its protein product is CASSPSGGNTGELFF.

CDR3 bases: TGTGCCAGCAGGACTAGGGCAGGGTTGGAGACCCAGTACTTC. Translating gives CASRTRAGLETQYF. V is TRBV6-6 and J is TRBJ2-5; D is possibly TRBD2 (6 bases). V was clipped by 6 bases and J by 5 bases, with 16 bases between them. CDR3 length: 14 amino acids. Germline CDR1 reads MNHNY; CDR2 reads SVGAGI (reference sequence).

This clone was recorded once. The rearrangement joins TRBV7-2 to TRBJ2-7, with 7 bases matching TRBD2. The CDR3 runs to 13 residues. Germline V gene sequence: CDR1 SGHTA, CDR2 FQGNSA. The trim removed 0 bases at V and 12 bases at J, leaving 8 bases unmatched. CDR3 sequence reads: CASSLAEASGSYF. The DNA for the CDR3 is TGTGCCAGCAGCTTAGCGGAGGCTAGCGGATCGTACTTC.

The chain uses TRBV2 and TRBJ2-7; 13 bases map to TRBD2. This CDR3 is 14 amino acids long. Germline V gene data show CDR1 as SNHLY and CDR2 as FYNNEI. V lost 8 bases and J lost 2; bases outside the gene matches: 3. CDR3 bases: TGTGCCAGCTCCGGGACTAGCGGGACCTACGAGCAGTACTTC. Translated, it gives CASSGTSGTYEQYF. The full variable domain, completed using reference TRBV2 and TRBJ2-7, is EPEVTQTPSHQVTQMGQEVILRCVPISNHLYFYWYRQILGQKVEFLVSFYNNEISEKSEIFDDQFSVERPDGSNFTLKIRSTKLEDSAMYFCASSGTSGTYEQYFGPGTRLTVT.

The chain joins TRBV3-1 (or the pseudogene TRBV3-2) to TRBJ1-3, with D tentatively TRBD1 (6 bases). Per the germline V gene, CDR1 is LGHDT and CDR2 is YNNKEL (reference sequence). This CDR3 comprises 16 residues. Trimming left V 1 base short and J 2 bases short, with 12 bases between. CDR3 coding DNA: TGTGCCAGCAGCCAAGCGACAGGACAGCCTGGAAACACCATATATTTT. Translated: CASSQATGQPGNTIYF.

The genes are TRBV6-1 and TRBJ1-1; no clear D. Trimming removed 3 bases from V and 1 base from J, with 6 bases in between. CDR1 is MNHNS and CDR2 is SASEGT in the germline V gene. This CDR3 is built from 13 residues. The CDR3, as DNA: TGTGCCAGCAGTGACCTAACGAACACTGAAGCTTTCTTT. It is translated as CASSDLTNTEAFF.

The chain is built from TRBV11-2 and TRBJ1-2; D perhaps matches TRBD1 (6 bases). The CDR3 covers 15 residues. Germline assignment: CDR1 SGHAT and CDR2 FQNNGV. The V gene lost 5 bases and the J gene lost 4 bases, with 17 bases spanning the gap. The CDR3 DNA is TGTGCCAGCAGCCAGAGGCCGGGGGGCGGCTATGGCTACACCTTC. Residues: CASSQRPGGGYGYTF. The full variable domain, rest sourced from reference TRBV11-2 and TRBJ1-2, is EAGVAQSPRYKIIEKRQSVAFWCNPISGHATLYWYQQILGQGPKLLIQFQNNGVVDDSQLPKDRFSAERLKGVDSTLKIQPAKLEDSAVYLCASSQRPGGGYGYTFGSGTRLTVV.

The chain couples TRBV3-1 (or the pseudogene TRBV3-2) to TRBJ2-2; 7 nucleotides line up with TRBD2. Looked up from germline, CDR1 is LGHDT and CDR2 is YNNKEL (reference sequence). CDR3 length: 17 amino acids. V trimming: 0 bases; J trimming: 0 bases; junction bases outside the gene matches: 4. CDR3 DNA: TGTGCCAGCAGCCAAGATTTCCGGGGGGCGAACACCGGGGAGCTGTTTTTT. It yields the protein CASSQDFRGANTGELFF.

The chain links TRBV18 to TRBJ1-1; perhaps TRBD1 as D (6 bases). Germline values: CDR1 KGHSH, CDR2 LQKENI. Trimming took off 3 bases at V and 1 base at J, with 18 bases between the two ends. CDR3 size: 17 residues. CDR3 coding DNA: TGTGCCAGCTCACCCCGCTGGGGGCGAGGGGAGAACACTGAAGCTTTCTTT. Translation gives CASSPRWGRGENTEAFF.